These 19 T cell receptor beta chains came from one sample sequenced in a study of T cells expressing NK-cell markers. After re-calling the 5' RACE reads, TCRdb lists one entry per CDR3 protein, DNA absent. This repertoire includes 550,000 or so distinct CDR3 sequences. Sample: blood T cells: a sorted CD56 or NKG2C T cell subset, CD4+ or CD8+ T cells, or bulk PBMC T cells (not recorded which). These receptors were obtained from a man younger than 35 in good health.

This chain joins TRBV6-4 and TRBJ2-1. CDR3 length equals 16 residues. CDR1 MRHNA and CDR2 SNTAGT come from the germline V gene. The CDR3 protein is CASSDSKFASYNEQFF.

The CDR3 reads CATWDPGSTGELFF. This sequence joins TRBV10-3 and TRBJ2-2; checking the TCRdb D call of TRBD1 is not possible without DNA. Germline CDR1 and CDR2: ENHRY and SYGVKD. CDR3 size: 14 residues.

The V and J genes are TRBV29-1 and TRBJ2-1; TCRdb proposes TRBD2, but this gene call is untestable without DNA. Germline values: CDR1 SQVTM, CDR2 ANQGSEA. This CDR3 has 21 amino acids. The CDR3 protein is CSVEVVVAGAPRQFLYNEQFF.

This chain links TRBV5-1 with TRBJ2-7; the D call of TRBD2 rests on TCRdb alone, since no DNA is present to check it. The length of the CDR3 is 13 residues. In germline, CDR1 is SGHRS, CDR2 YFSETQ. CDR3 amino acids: CASSSDGGYEQYF.

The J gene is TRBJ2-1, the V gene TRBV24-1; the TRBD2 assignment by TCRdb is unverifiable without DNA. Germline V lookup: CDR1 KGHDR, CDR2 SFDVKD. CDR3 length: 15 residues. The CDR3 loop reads CATSAFQSPSNEQFF.

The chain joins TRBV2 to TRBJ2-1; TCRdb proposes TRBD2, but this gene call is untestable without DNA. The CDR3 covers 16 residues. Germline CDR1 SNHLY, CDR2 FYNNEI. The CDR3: CASRLSTSGSDNEQFF.

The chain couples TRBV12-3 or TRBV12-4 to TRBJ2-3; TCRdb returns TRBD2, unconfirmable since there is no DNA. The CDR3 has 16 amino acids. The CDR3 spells CASSLGNGRTADTQYF.

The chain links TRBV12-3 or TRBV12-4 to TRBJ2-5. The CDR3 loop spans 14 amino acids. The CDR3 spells CASSLSGSRETQYF.

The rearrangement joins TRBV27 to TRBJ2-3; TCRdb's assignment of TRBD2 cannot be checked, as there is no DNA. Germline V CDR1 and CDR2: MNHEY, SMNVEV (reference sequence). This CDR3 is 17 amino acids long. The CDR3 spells CASSLNPTAGSTDTQYF.

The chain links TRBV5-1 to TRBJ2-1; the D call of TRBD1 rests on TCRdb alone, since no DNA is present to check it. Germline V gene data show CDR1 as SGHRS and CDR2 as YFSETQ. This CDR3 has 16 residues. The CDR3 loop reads CASSGIRVSSYNEQFF.

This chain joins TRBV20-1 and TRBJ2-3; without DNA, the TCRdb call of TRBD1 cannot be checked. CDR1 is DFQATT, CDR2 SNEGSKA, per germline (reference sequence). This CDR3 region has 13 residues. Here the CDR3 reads CSSGTPAGHTQYF.

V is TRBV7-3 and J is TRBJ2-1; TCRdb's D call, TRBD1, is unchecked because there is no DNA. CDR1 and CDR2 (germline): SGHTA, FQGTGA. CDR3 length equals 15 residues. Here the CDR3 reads CASSLTWAPGNEQFF.

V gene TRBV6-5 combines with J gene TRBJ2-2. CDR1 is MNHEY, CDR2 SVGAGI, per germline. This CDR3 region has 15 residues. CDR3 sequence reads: CASSYRHSDTGELFF.

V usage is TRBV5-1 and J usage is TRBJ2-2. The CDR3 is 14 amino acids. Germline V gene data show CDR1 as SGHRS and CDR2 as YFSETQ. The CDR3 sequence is CASSLPATDGELFF.

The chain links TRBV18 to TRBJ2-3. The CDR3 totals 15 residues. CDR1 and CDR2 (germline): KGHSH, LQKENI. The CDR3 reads CASSPRDGGTDTQYF. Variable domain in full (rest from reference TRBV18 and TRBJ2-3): NAGVMQNPRHLVRRRGQEARLRCSPMKGHSHVYWYRQLPEEGLKFMVYLQKENIIDESGMPKERFSAEFPKEGPSILRIQQVVRGDSAAYFCASSPRDGGTDTQYFGPGTRLTVL.

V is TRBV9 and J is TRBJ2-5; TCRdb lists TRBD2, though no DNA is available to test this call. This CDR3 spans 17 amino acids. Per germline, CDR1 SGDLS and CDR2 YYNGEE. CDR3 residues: CASSVGAAGGSEETQYF. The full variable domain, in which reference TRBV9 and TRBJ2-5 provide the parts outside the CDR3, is DSGVTQTPKHLITATGQRVTLRCSPRSGDLSVYWYQQSLDQGLQFLIQYYNGEERAKGNILERFSAQQFPDLHSELNLSSLELGDSALYFCASSVGAAGGSEETQYFGPGTRLLVL.

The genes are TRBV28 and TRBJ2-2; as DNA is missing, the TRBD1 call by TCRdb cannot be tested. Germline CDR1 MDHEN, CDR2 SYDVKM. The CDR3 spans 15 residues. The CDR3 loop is CASSLSGQGSGELFF.

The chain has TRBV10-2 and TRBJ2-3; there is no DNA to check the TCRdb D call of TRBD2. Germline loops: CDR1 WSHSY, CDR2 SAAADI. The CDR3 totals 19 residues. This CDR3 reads CASSDLPAGSGESTDTQYF.

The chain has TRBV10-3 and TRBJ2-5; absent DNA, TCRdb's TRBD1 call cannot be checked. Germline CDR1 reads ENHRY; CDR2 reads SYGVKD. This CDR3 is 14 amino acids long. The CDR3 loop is CAISESTGGETQYF.